This TCR beta chain was captured in a study of blood T cell repertoires in COVID-19. Background on the study: Both acute and convalescent COVID-19 samples were obtained from the United States, Italy and Spain.

In the source study's methods: Amplification of reference gene primers provided the estimated nucleated cell counts. Produced via immunoSEQ multiplex PCR; TCRdb's table is partial and in-frame only. V, J and clone size derive from that table, while D and trimming were established from the DNA sequence. The sample lists about 300,000 clones; more than 80% were seen once. The germline V gene has CDR1 MNHEY and CDR2 SVGAGI. J lost 9 bases, V lost 0 bases, and 5 bases had no gene match. The CDR3 sequence is 15 residues long. The source material was peripheral blood. The sequence derives from a man between 18 and 29 years old who had recovered from COVID-19. The chain uses TRBV6-5 and TRBJ2-1, with 10 bases aligning to TRBD2. The CDR3 DNA reads TGTGCCAGCAGTTACTCCGTAGCGGGGGGCGGTGAGCAGTTCTTC. Translation: CASSYSVAGGGEQFF.